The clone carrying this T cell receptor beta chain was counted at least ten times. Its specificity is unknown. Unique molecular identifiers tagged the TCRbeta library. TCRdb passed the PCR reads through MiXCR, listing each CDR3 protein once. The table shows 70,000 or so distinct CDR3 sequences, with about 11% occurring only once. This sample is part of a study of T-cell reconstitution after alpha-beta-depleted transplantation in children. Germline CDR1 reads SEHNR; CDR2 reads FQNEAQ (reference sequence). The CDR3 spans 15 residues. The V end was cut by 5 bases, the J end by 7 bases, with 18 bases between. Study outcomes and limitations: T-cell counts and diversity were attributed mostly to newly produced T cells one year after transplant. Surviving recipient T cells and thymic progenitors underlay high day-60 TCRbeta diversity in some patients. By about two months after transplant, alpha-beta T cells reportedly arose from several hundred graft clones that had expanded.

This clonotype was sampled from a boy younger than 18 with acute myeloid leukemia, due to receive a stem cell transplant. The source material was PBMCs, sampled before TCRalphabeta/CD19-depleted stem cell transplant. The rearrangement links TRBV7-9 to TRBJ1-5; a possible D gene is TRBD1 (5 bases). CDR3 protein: CASSDLGGIDQPQHF. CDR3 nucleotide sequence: TGTGCCAGCAGCGACCTCGGGGGTATCGACCAGCCCCAGCATTTT.